The 19 T cell receptor beta chains below were found in one sample sequenced in a study of identifying expanded T cells in peripheral blood. Measured with immunoSEQ multiplex PCR; TCRdb has only the in-frame clones, and not every one. The profile shows 95,000 or so clones, 75% to 90% of them singletons. Sequenced: blood. The receptors stem from a person aged 18-70 years in good health.

This clone showed up just once. V gene TRBV9 combines with J gene TRBJ2-1, with D perhaps TRBD1 (6 bases). The CDR3 loop spans 13 amino acids. Trimming shortened V by 5 bases and J by 6 bases, and 12 bases separated the two germline ends. Germline V gene lookup returns CDR1 SGDLS and CDR2 YYNGEE. Written as DNA, the CDR3 is TGTGCCAGCAGTCAACAGGGCTTCAATGAGCAGTTCTTC. Its translation: CASSQQGFNEQFF.

The chain recombines TRBV11-2 with TRBJ2-7; either TRBD1 or TRBD2 may supply D (5 bases each). The germline V gene has CDR1 SGHAT and CDR2 FQNNGV. This CDR3 has 17 amino acids. V gave up 4 bases and J gave up 0 bases, with 19 bases separating them. The CDR3 nucleotides read TGTGCCAGCAGCTCCGCCATCGGGACCGTTAACTCCTACGAGCAGTACTTC. It yields the protein CASSSAIGTVNSYEQYF.

This CDR3 is CASSQSRRVINSPLHF. CDR3 DNA: TGCGCCAGCAGTCAAAGCCGCCGGGTCATAAATTCACCCCTCCACTTT. This chain links TRBV23-1 with TRBJ1-6; no firm D call. TRBV23-1 is labeled an ORF, and its function is uncertain. The CDR3 has 16 residues. V was shortened by 2 bases and J by 7 bases, with 15 bases between the two germline ends.

The chain has TRBV7-2 and TRBJ2-2; D not resolved. Germline V gene data show CDR1 as SGHTA and CDR2 as FQGNSA. Trimming pared 1 base from V and 6 bases from J, leaving 9 bases between. The CDR3 loop spans 14 amino acids. Here the CDR3 reads CASSLGFEAGELFF. CDR3 bases: TGTGCCAGCAGCTTAGGATTTGAGGCCGGGGAGCTGTTTTTT.

In this sample, this clone turned up once. The V call is TRBV7-9, the J call TRBJ2-7, with D hard to call. This CDR3 contains 12 residues. Germline CDR1 and CDR2: SEHNR and FQNEAQ (reference sequence). V was pared by 6 bases and J by 3 bases, with 9 bases between. The CDR3 loop reads CASSSDGYEQYF. In nucleotides, the CDR3 is TGTGCCAGCAGTTCGGACGGCTACGAGCAGTACTTC.

The CDR3 DNA follows: TGTGCCAGTAGTATAGATAGTCGGCAACCGGGCAGGGGCTACACCTTC. Translation: CASSIDSRQPGRGYTF. The chain recombines TRBV19 with TRBJ1-2; D is unresolved. Germline CDR1 LNHDA, CDR2 SQIVND (reference sequence). CDR3 size: 16 residues. V shed 0 bases and J shed 8 bases, with 19 bases lying between them.

This clone appeared once. The V call is TRBV5-8, the J call TRBJ1-1; no clear D gene. CDR3 length: 11 amino acids. The V end was cut by 5 bases, the J end by 12 bases, with 14 bases between. Per the germline V gene, CDR1 is SGHTS and CDR2 is YDEGEE. The CDR3 DNA reads TGTGCCAGCAGTCAAGCCCAAGTGACTTTCTTT. Translating gives CASSQAQVTFF.

V usage is TRBV5-1 and J usage is TRBJ1-2, with D possibly being TRBD1 (6 bases). The CDR3 covers 17 residues. With 0 bases removed from V and 5 bases from J, the gap between germline ends came to 20 bases. The germline gives CDR1 SGHRS, CDR2 YFSETQ. CDR3 sequence reads: CASSLGFPGHLVYGYTF. DNA for the CDR3: TGCGCCAGCAGCTTGGGATTTCCGGGACACTTAGTATATGGCTACACCTTC.

CDR3 residues: CASSVQAMRFEKLFF. The CDR3 DNA follows: TGTGCCAGCAGCGTGCAAGCGATGAGGTTCGAAAAACTGTTTTTT. The genes are TRBV7-9 and TRBJ1-4; unclear D gene. Trimming removed 5 bases from V and 8 bases from J, with 18 bases in between. This CDR3 has 15 residues. Germline CDR1 reads SEHNR; CDR2 reads FQNEAQ (reference sequence).

The chain couples TRBV25-1 to TRBJ2-7; D possibly corresponds to TRBD1 (6 bases). The CDR3 sequence is 15 residues long. Deletions cut 0 bases from V and 5 bases from J, with 14 bases between. The V gene's germline CDR1 is MGHDK and CDR2 SYGVNS. The CDR3 here is CASSEYGRGSDEQYF. The CDR3 nucleotides are TGTGCCAGCAGTGAATACGGCAGGGGTAGCGACGAGCAGTACTTC.

In this sample, this clone turned up a few times. This chain links TRBV6-5 with TRBJ1-6, with D uncertain. The CDR3 length is 11 residues. CDR1 MNHEY and CDR2 SVGAGI come from the germline V gene. V lost 4 bases and J 15 bases, leaving 10 bases between the germline ends. The CDR3 reads CASSSDSFLHF. CDR3 nucleotide sequence: TGTGCCAGCAGTTCCGACTCCTTCCTCCACTTT.

The CDR3 nucleotides read TGTGCCAGCAGCTCCACCGACACTGCCGGGGAGACCCAGTACTTC. Protein sequence: CASSSTDTAGETQYF. J is TRBJ2-5 and V is TRBV7-9; the D is unclear. The ends were cut back, 4 bases at V and 5 bases at J, with 17 bases in the middle. Germline lookup yields CDR1 SEHNR and CDR2 FQNEAQ (reference sequence). The length of the CDR3 is 15 residues. The complete variable domain, with remaining parts taken from reference TRBV7-9 and TRBJ2-5, reads DTGVSQNPRHKITKRGQNVTFRCDPISEHNRLYWYRQTLGQGPEFLTYFQNEAQLEKSRLLSDRFSAERPKGSFSTLEIQRTEQGDSAMYLCASSSTDTAGETQYFGPGTRLLVL.

The V and J genes are TRBV4-1 and TRBJ2-7, with 7 bases that match TRBD1. Looked up from germline, CDR1 is MGHRA and CDR2 is YSYEKL. The CDR3 runs to 15 residues. J lost 4 bases, V lost 4 bases, and 10 bases had no gene match. The CDR3 here is CASSPRTGKIYEQYF. The CDR3 DNA reads TGCGCCAGCAGCCCCCGGACAGGAAAGATATACGAGCAGTACTTC.

The rearrangement links TRBV6-1 to TRBJ1-5, with D perhaps TRBD1 (5 bases). Germline V CDR1 and CDR2: MNHNS, SASEGT. The CDR3 consists of 15 residues. Trimming pared 0 bases from V and 7 bases from J, leaving 13 bases between. The CDR3 region has the DNA TGTGCCAGCAGTGAAGCGCTAGGGGATAGGCAGCCCCAGCATTTT. It is translated as CASSEALGDRQPQHF.

V and J are TRBV18 and TRBJ2-3; D tentatively fits TRBD1 or TRBD2 (5 bases each). CDR3 size: 16 residues. The germline V gene encodes CDR1 KGHSH and CDR2 LQKENI. Trimming cost V 2 bases and J 5 bases, with 17 bases left between them. The CDR3 coding sequence is TGTGCCAGCTCACCATATACGGCCAGGGAGAGAGATACGCAGTATTTT. This translates into CASSPYTARERDTQYF.

The chain recombines TRBV7-6 with TRBJ2-7; D not resolved. The V and J ends lost 0 bases and 5 bases respectively, with 11 bases between them. The germline V gene has CDR1 SGHVS and CDR2 FNYEAQ. The CDR3 runs to 14 residues. The CDR3 sequence is CASSLAPDGHEQYF. The CDR3 nucleotides are TGTGCCAGCAGCTTAGCCCCAGACGGCCACGAGCAGTACTTC.

The V gene is TRBV28, the J gene TRBJ1-3; possibly TRBD1 for D (5 bases). V was shortened by 4 bases and J by 3 bases, with 10 bases between the two germline ends. CDR1 MDHEN and CDR2 SYDVKM come from the germline V gene. The CDR3 consists of 14 residues. The CDR3 bases are TGTGCCAGCAGTTCGGGACCGCATGGAAACACCATATATTTT. This encodes CASSSGPHGNTIYF.

This clone was seen a single time. V is TRBV7-2 and J is TRBJ2-3, with D possibly being TRBD1 or TRBD2 (5 bases each). Trimming took 5 bases from V and 4 from J, leaving 16 bases between them. The CDR3 is 15 amino acids. Germline CDR1 is SGHTA and CDR2 is FQGNSA. The CDR3 DNA reads as TGTGCCAGCAGCCTTTATAACGGGGCCGCAGATACGCAGTATTTT. It translates to CASSLYNGAADTQYF.

V gene TRBV4-3 combines with J gene TRBJ1-1; the D is unclear. The germline CDR1 and CDR2 sequences are LGHNA and YSLEER. This CDR3 contains 16 residues. Trimming shortened V by 1 base and J by 0 bases, and 12 bases separated the two germline ends. In nucleotides, the CDR3 is TGCGCCAGCAGCCAAGTTCAATACGGTATGAACACTGAAGCTTTCTTT. It is translated as CASSQVQYGMNTEAFF.